The clone carrying this TCR beta chain appeared many times. The target antigen is unknown. The entry originates in a study of CD8+CD57+ T cells in acquired aplastic anemia. Study observations and caveats: Patients and controls were not found to differ significantly in CD8+ Simpson's diversity.

Both TCR beta VDJ combination and CDR3 sequence profiling were carried out. Genomic DNA was the template for this profiling. TCRdb fed the reads into MiXCR, producing one record per CDR3 protein. This sample has more than 95,000 distinct CDR3 sequences, with nearly 40% found just once. The authors sequenced patients whose flow cytometry had shown CD8+CD57+ cell expansion. There were no patients without severe acquired aplastic anemia. Per germline, CDR1 LNHNV and CDR2 YYDKDF (reference sequence). The CDR3 contains 16 residues. V lost 1 base, J lost 0 bases, and 12 bases lay in between. The sequenced sample consisted of sorted CD4+, CD8+, or CD8+CD57+ T cells (not recorded which) from PBMCs. The TCR comes from a human donor with aplastic anemia. The rearrangement links TRBV15 to TRBJ1-1; D is unclear. CDR3 amino acids: CATSRGVVGLNTEAFF. CDR3 coding DNA: TGTGCCACCAGCAGAGGGGTGGTGGGATTGAACACTGAAGCTTTCTTT.